Shown below are 10 T cell receptor beta chains from a single sample sequenced in a study of T cells expressing NK-cell markers (dated by TCRdb to 2020 to 2022). The library was obtained by 5' RACE. Sequencing was carried out with an Illumina HiSeq 2000. TCRdb reprocessed the reads and lists each CDR3 protein sequence as a single entry, with no DNA. The sample table records around 260,000 distinct CDR3 sequences. The top ten constitute roughly 4.2% of the sample. The sequencing input was blood T cells: a sorted CD56 or NKG2C T cell subset, CD4+ or CD8+ T cells, or bulk PBMC T cells (not recorded which). The receptors shown here come from a woman between 18 and 70 years old in good health.

V is TRBV5-5 and J is TRBJ1-4; TCRdb proposes TRBD1, but this gene call is untestable without DNA. This CDR3 is 16 amino acids long. Germline V gene sequence: CDR1 SGHKS, CDR2 YYEKEE (reference sequence). Here the CDR3 reads CASSLGPGQLNEKLFF.

This chain joins TRBV4-3 and TRBJ2-1; TCRdb designates TRBD2, a call that cannot be tested without DNA. The CDR3 extends over 18 amino acids. Germline CDR1 reads LGHNA; CDR2 reads YSLEER. The CDR3 here is CASSQPVPSGGTDNEQFF.

The chain carries TRBV30 and TRBJ2-6. The CDR3 loop spans 13 amino acids. CDR1 is GTSNPN, CDR2 SVGIG, per germline (reference sequence). The CDR3 protein is CAWMTSGANVLTF. The full variable domain, completed using reference TRBV30 and TRBJ2-6, is SQTIHQWPATLVQPVGSPLSLECTVEGTSNPNLYWYRQAAGRGLQLLFYSVGIGQISSEVPQNLSASRPQDRQFILSSKKLLLSDSGFYLCAWMTSGANVLTFGAGSRLTVL.

The rearrangement uses TRBV7-2 and TRBJ2-1. CDR1 is SGHTA and CDR2 is FQGNSA in the germline V gene. This CDR3 region has 14 residues. Here the CDR3 reads CASSLDYGEDEQFF. Based on the CDR3 plus reference TRBV7-2 and TRBJ2-1, the full variable domain is GAGVSQSPSNKVTEKGKDVELRCDPISGHTALYWYRQSLGQGLEFLIYFQGNSAPDKSGLPSDRFSAERTGGSVSTLTIQRTQQEDSAVYLCASSLDYGEDEQFFGPGTRLTVL.

V and J are TRBV19 and TRBJ1-1. The CDR3 is made up of 13 amino acids. In germline, CDR1 is LNHDA, CDR2 SQIVND (reference sequence). CDR3 sequence: CASSLHMNTEAFF.

CDR3 protein: CASSRGLATYNEQFF. The gene calls are TRBV6-1 and TRBJ2-1; TCRdb's D gene call, TRBD2, goes unchecked for lack of DNA. The CDR3 covers 15 residues. In germline, CDR1 is MNHNS, CDR2 SASEGT.

The chain has TRBV29-1 and TRBJ2-7; the D gene TCRdb calls, TRBD2, cannot be checked with no DNA. Germline V CDR1 and CDR2: SQVTM, ANQGSEA. The CDR3 length is 14 residues. CDR3 in amino acids: CSVVGGSVSYEQYF.

The genes are TRBV7-3 and TRBJ2-7; the D call of TRBD2 rests on TCRdb alone, since no DNA is present to check it. The V gene's germline CDR1 is SGHTA and CDR2 FQGTGA. CDR3 length: 16 residues. CDR3: CASSLTPLAGVYEQYF.

The chain uses TRBV7-3 and TRBJ1-1. Germline V gene data show CDR1 as SGHTA and CDR2 as FQGTGA. The CDR3 consists of 15 residues. CDR3 loop: CASSLTSGLHTEAFF.

This chain links TRBV5-1 with TRBJ2-5. Germline V gives CDR1 SGHRS, CDR2 YFSETQ. The CDR3 extends over 14 amino acids. CDR3 loop: CASSQSKSQETQYF.